The subject of this entry is one T cell receptor beta chain. Its specificity is not known. This sample was included in a study of blood T cells in healthy people across ages. Whole-study results and caveats: Older age went with lower TCR beta diversity per million T cells, in a roughly linear way.

Then a second PCR, running about 7 to 11 cycles, was carried out with a sample-barcoded 5' primer and a J-beta primer mix. TCRdb reanalysed the 5' RACE reads using MiXCR and keeps one entry per CDR3 protein. The table lists about 650,000 distinct CDR3 sequences, under 65% of them singletons. The sequencing input was blood. The sequence derives from a woman aged 80 or over in good health.

CDR3 protein: CANRRDALYNEQYF. In nucleotides, the CDR3 is TGTGCCAACCGCCGGGACGCCCTCTACAATGAGCAGTACTTC. This chain joins TRBV2 and TRBJ2-4, with D perhaps matching TRBD1 or TRBD2 (5 bases each). The CDR3 sequence is 14 residues long. CDR1 SNHLY and CDR2 FYNNEI come from the germline V gene. V was pared by 10 bases and J by 13 bases, with 26 bases between.